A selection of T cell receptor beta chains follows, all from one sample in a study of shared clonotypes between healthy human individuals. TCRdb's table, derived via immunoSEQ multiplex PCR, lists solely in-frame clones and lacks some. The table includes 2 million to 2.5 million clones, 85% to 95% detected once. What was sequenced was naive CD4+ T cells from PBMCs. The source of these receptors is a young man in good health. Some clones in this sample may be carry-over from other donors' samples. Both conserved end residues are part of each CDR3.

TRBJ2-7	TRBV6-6	CASSRGPYEQYF
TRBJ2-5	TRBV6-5	CASSYAGLGGQTQYF
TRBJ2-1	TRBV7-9	CASRPVADSSYNEQFF
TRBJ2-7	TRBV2	CASSERGADEQYF
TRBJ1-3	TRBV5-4	CASSLAGISGNTIYF
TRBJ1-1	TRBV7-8	CASSLATATEAFF
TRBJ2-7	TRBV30	CAWSGLAGGHEQYF
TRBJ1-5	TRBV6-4	CASSDGLVGMQPQHF
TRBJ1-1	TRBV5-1	CASSSHTGNTEAFF
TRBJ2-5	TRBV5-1	CASSDGVQETQYF
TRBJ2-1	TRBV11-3	CASSPSQSSYNEQFF
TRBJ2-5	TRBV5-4	CASRRGQVQETQYF
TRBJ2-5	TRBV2	CASSDGLASQETQYF
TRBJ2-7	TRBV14	CASSQVIGGEQYF
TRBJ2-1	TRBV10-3	CAISDAWGQFF
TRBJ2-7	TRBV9	CASSVTGWTGEQYF
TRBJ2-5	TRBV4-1	CASSRPGVQETQYF
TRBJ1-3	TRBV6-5	CASSYLGHGNTIYF
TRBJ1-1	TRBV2	CASRLDMNTEAFF
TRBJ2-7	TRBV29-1	CSVAPSTSYEQYF
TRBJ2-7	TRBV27	CASSFRASDYEQYF
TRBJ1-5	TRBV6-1	CASIGSPGPQHF
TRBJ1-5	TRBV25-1	CASSDPGNPHQPQHF
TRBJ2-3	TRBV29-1	CSVGSFSDTQYF
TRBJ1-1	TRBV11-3	CASSRQGTTEAFF
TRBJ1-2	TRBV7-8	CASSSPGRNYGYTF
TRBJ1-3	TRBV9	CASSEDKGTGNTIYF
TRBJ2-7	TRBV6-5	CASSLPGNYEQYF
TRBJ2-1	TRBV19	CASLSGGVEPGSIYEQFF
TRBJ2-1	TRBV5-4	CASSLWLAGGIYNEQFF
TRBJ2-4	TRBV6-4	CASSDSIPRDRGTKNIQYF
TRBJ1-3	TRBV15	CATSRQLTSGNTIYF
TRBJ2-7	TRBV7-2	CASSLTGGYEQYF
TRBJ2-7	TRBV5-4	CASSRASGSSYEQYF
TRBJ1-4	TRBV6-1	CASSDPRQSTNEKLFF
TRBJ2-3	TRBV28	CASTHRLAAWVGQYF
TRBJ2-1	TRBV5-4	CASSYRTSGGEQFF
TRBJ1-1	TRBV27	CASSLLGRINTEAFF
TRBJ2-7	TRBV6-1	CASSDRPSYEQYF
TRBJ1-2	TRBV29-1	CSVGKGADGYTF
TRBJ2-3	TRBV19	CASSPTSGALTDTQYF
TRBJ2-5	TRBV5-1	CASSFGGGRSETQYF
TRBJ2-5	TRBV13	CASSLLGEMETQYF
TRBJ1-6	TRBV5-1	CASSLAGRARSPLHF
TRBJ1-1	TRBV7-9	CASSPQGAGTEAFF
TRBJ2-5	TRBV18	CASSPLTSQETQYF
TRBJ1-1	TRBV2	CASSATYLNTEAFF
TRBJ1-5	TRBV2	CASSGQGGNQPQHF
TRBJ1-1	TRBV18	CASSPPGITEAFF
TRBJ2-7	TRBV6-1	CASSAFGGEYEQYF
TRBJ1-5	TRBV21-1	CASSKFRHGDVNQPQHF
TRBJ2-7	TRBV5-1	CASSVQGLEYEQYF